This TCR beta chain was sequenced during a study of cytomegalovirus exposure and HLA in healthy donors. Findings and caveats of the study: Later analysis found that TCR beta chains associated with HLA were more clonally expanded than other, equally common chains.

Researchers ran the PCR with 60 Vbeta and 13 Jbeta primers. Clones were read by immunoSEQ multiplex PCR, and TCRdb kept only the in-frame ones, dropping some. The table has under 85,000 clones, around three quarters seen once. A word on this clone: Its antigen is not known.

V lost 1 base to trimming and J lost 5 bases, with 8 bases between them. The germline V gene has CDR1 MNHEY and CDR2 SVGAGI. This CDR3 has 14 residues. The sequenced sample was PBMCs. This rearrangement joins TRBV6-5 to TRBJ2-2, with a possible D match to TRBD1 (5 bases). The clonotype comes from a woman aged 25 to 45 in good health and CMV-seronegative. The CDR3 nucleotides are TGTGCCAGCAGTTACTTTCAGGGAACCGGGGAGCTGTTTTTT. Encoded protein: CASSYFQGTGELFF.